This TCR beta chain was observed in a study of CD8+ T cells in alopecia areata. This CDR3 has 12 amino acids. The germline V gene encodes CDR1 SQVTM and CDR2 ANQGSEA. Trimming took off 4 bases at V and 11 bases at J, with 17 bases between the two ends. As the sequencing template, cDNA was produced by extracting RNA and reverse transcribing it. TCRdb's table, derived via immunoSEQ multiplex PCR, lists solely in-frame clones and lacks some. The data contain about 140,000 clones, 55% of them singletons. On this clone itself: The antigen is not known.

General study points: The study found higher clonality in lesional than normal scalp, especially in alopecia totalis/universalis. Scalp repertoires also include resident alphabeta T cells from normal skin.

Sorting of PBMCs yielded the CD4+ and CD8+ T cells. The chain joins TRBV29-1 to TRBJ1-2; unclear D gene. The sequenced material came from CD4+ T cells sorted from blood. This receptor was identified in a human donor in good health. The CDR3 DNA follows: TGCAGCGTTGTTCTCCGGACTATGCGGTACACCTTC. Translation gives CSVVLRTMRYTF.